This T cell receptor beta chain was sequenced during a study of tumor-infiltrating lymphocytes in primary liver carcinoma. Findings of the study overall: A fraction of only about 7.5-24% of top clones appeared in all five tumor regions.

In germline, CDR1 is MNHEY, CDR2 SVGAGI. The CDR3 sequence is 14 residues long. About this clonotype: The antigen remains unidentified. This likely comes from a read error, as the CDR3 has no conserved phenylalanine or tryptophan at its end.

Joint extraction of RNA and DNA used 20-30 mg of bulk tissue that was unsorted. Resecting the tumor surgically was how the patients' primary liver carcinoma was treated. Using a constant-region primer together with ProtoScript II reverse transcriptase, TCR beta cDNA was made from approximately 500 ng of total RNA. Three-round nested multiplex PCR performed with slightly modified ARM-PCR produced the TCR beta libraries. A C-beta reverse primer and TRBV1-TRBV30 forward primers served in each of the first two PCR rounds, at ten to eleven cycles apiece. TCRdb re-called the multiplex PCR reads with MiXCR, one entry per CDR3 protein. Found here are about 190,000 distinct CDR3 sequences, around four fifths of them singletons; the top ten hold about a sixth.

The source material was tumor tissue from primary liver carcinoma. This sequence joins TRBV6-5 and TRBJ2-7; 9 bases line up with TRBD2. The TCR sequence derives from a man between 35 and 55 years old with primary liver carcinoma and hepatitis B virus infection. The CDR3 nucleotides are TGTGTCAGCAGTTCCCTTAGCGGGAGCTACGAGCAGTACTAC. This translates into CVSSSLSGSYEQYY.